This is a list of T cell receptor beta chains from one sample in a study of OX40 agonist ivuxolimab in advanced cancers. The protocol was immunoSEQ multiplex PCR, while the TCRdb copy is restricted to in-frame clones and leaves out a portion. The profile shows approximately 94,000 clones, roughly 80% of them singletons. Specimen: CD4+ or CD8+ T cells sorted from blood, collected in a trial of the OX40 agonist ivuxolimab. These receptor sequences come from an adult with an advanced solid tumor such as melanoma, head and neck, liver or kidney cancer. The CDR3 runs from the conserved cysteine through the conserved F or W. A D gene is named only where the DNA matches it firmly. Rows may omit the clone size; those that give it use once, few, many or a size class.

-	TRBV2	TRBD1	TRBJ1-4	TGTGCCAGCAGTGATTGGAGGACAGGGATCAGGGAAAAACTGTTTTTT	CASSDWRTGIREKLFF
-	TRBV28	TRBD2	TRBJ2-2	TGTGCCAGCATAGTAGCGGGAAACACCGGGGAGCTGTTTTTT	CASIVAGNTGELFF
-	TRBV18	-	TRBJ1-4	TGTGCCAGCTCACAAGGAAGGGTTAGGAATGAAAAACTGTTTTTT	CASSQGRVRNEKLFF
-	TRBV19	-	TRBJ2-7	TGTGCCAGTAGTATACAAGCTTTCTCCTACGAGCAGTACTTC	CASSIQAFSYEQYF
-	TRBV7-3	-	TRBJ2-2	TGTGCCAGCAGCTTAGTAGGGGCGAACACCGGGGAGCTGTTTTTT	CASSLVGANTGELFF
-	TRBV11-2	-	TRBJ2-1	TGTGCCAGCAGCTTAGTGGAGGGCAATGAGCAGTTCTTC	CASSLVEGNEQFF
-	TRBV28	-	TRBJ1-5	TGTGCCAGCAGCCCCGCCGCGGGCGGCAATCAGCCCCAGCATTTT	CASSPAAGGNQPQHF
once	TRBV20-1	TRBD1	TRBJ1-1	TGCAGTGCAGACAGGGCCACTGAAGCTTTCTTT	CSADRATEAFF
-	TRBV7-2	TRBD1	TRBJ1-2	TGTGCCAGCAGCTTAGGGACAGGGTTATATGGCTACACCTTC	CASSLGTGLYGYTF
-	TRBV7-2	-	TRBJ1-4	TGTGCCAGCAGCCCTGACACCCAGCCCCAAAAACTGTTTTTT	CASSPDTQPQKLFF
-	TRBV18	-	TRBJ1-1	TGTGCCAGCTCACCAGGCAGGGGTGGGGCCACTGAAGCTTTCTTT	CASSPGRGGATEAFF
-	TRBV6-9	-	TRBJ1-5	TGTGCCAGCAGTTCAACGGGGCCTCCCAATCAGCCCCAGCATTTT	CASSSTGPPNQPQHF
-	TRBV5-5	-	TRBJ1-5	TGTGCCAGCAGCTTGAGCAGCGGCAGGAATCAGCCCCAGCATTTT	CASSLSSGRNQPQHF
many	TRBV5-1	-	TRBJ1-6	TGCGCCAGCAGCTTTGAAAGGTCACCCCTCCACTTT	CASSFERSPLHF